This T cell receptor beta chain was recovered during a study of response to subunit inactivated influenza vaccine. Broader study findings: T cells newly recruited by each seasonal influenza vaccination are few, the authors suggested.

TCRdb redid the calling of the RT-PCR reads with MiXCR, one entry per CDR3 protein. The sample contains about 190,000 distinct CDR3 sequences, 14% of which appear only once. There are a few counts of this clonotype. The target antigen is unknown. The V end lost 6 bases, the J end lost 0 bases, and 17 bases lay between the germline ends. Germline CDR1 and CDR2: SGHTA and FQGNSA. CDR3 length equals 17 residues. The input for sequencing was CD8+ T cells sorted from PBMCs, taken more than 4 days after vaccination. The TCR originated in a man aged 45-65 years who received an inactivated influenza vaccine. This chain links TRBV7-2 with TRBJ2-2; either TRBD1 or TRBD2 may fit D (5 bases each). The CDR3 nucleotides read TGTGCCAGCAGAAGAATCGGGGACCGCCCGAACACCGGGGAGCTGTTTTTT. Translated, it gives CASRRIGDRPNTGELFF. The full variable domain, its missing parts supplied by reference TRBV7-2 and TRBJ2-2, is GAGVSQSPSNKVTEKGKDVELRCDPISGHTALYWYRQSLGQGLEFLIYFQGNSAPDKSGLPSDRFSAERTGGSVSTLTIQRTQQEDSAVYLCASRRIGDRPNTGELFFGEGSRLTVL.